These 23 T cell receptor beta chains came from one sample sequenced in a study of cytomegalovirus exposure and HLA in healthy donors. The PCR was carried out with 60 Vbeta primers and 13 Jbeta primers. Only in-frame clones appear in the TCRdb table, and some are missing; sequencing was by immunoSEQ multiplex PCR. The sample shows 150,000 to 200,000 clones, about four fifths of them seen only once. Sequencing used PBMCs. Source of these receptors: a woman aged 18-35 years in good health and CMV-seropositive.

The chain combines TRBV2 with TRBJ2-7; TRBD1 is a possible D gene (6 bases). The length of the CDR3 is 12 residues. V was trimmed by 6 bases and J by 3 bases, leaving 9 bases between them. The germline gives CDR1 SNHLY, CDR2 FYNNEI. CDR3: CASSSRGYEQYF. The CDR3 nucleotides read TGTGCCAGCAGCTCCAGGGGCTACGAGCAGTACTTC.

The chain couples TRBV19 to TRBJ1-2; 11 positions agree with TRBD1. The CDR3 spans 16 residues. The germline gives CDR1 LNHDA, CDR2 SQIVND (reference sequence). The V segment lost 6 bases and the J segment 6 bases; nucleotides outside the gene matches: 12. The CDR3 is CASSPYRSGQGDGYTF. CDR3 nucleotides: TGTGCCAGTAGCCCTTACCGGTCGGGACAGGGGGATGGCTACACCTTC.

This clone came up a few times. The gene calls are TRBV5-1 and TRBJ2-7; the match to TRBD1 covers 7 bases. The germline V gene encodes CDR1 SGHRS and CDR2 YFSETQ. Unmatched junction bases numbered 9, after V lost 4 bases and J lost 2 bases. The CDR3 consists of 15 residues. CDR3 sequence reads: CASSALNRGPYEQYF. The DNA of the CDR3 is TGCGCCAGCAGCGCGCTCAACAGGGGACCCTACGAGCAGTACTTC.

V gene TRBV7-3 combines with J gene TRBJ2-3, with D unclear. CDR3 length: 14 residues. Trimming took 3 bases from V and 2 from J, leaving 9 bases between them. In germline, CDR1 is SGHTA, CDR2 FQGTGA. CDR3 protein: CASSFGASTDTQYF. The CDR3 nucleotides are TGTGCCAGCAGCTTCGGAGCCTCCACAGATACGCAGTATTTT.

This chain connects TRBV11-3 to TRBJ2-5; 9 nucleotides agree with TRBD1. Germline CDR1 reads SGHNT; CDR2 reads YENEEA. Losses at the gene ends were 5 bases for V and 5 bases for J; bases not matched to a gene: 9. The CDR3 runs to 15 residues. CDR3 protein: CASSPNRGRSETQYF. In DNA, the CDR3 is TGTGCCAGCAGCCCAAACAGGGGGCGCTCGGAGACCCAGTACTTC.

This clone was observed a single time. This sequence joins TRBV5-8 and TRBJ2-7; perhaps TRBD2 as D (5 bases). The V gene lost 7 bases and the J gene lost 6 bases, with 17 bases spanning the gap. The CDR3 is 13 residues long. CDR1 is SGHTS, CDR2 YDEGEE, per germline. In DNA, the CDR3 is TGTGCCAGCTCCTTCACCTTTACTAGCGAGCAGTACTTC. Protein: CASSFTFTSEQYF.

V is TRBV7-8 and J is TRBJ2-5; a weak D match, TRBD2 (6 bases). Per the germline V gene, CDR1 is SGHVS and CDR2 is FQNEAQ. This CDR3 region has 13 residues. V dropped 0 bases and J dropped 11 bases, with 13 bases sitting between them. CDR3 sequence reads: CASSLAELREQYF. The DNA for the CDR3 is TGTGCCAGCAGCTTAGCGGAGCTTCGGGAGCAGTACTTC.

The chain combines TRBV29-1 with TRBJ1-3; no definite D call. The CDR3 length is 13 residues. Trimming removed 6 bases at V and 3 bases at J, with 12 bases between. In germline, CDR1 is SQVTM, CDR2 ANQGSEA. The CDR3 region is CSVRNDFGNTIYF. In DNA, the CDR3 is TGCAGCGTCAGAAACGACTTTGGAAACACCATATATTTT.

The chain has TRBV27 and TRBJ2-7, with TRBD2 matching over 8 bases. The CDR3 is 16 amino acids. Unmatched junction bases numbered 13, after V lost 3 bases and J lost 6 bases. Germline values: CDR1 MNHEY, CDR2 SMNVEV (reference sequence). The CDR3 DNA sequence: TGTGCCAGCAGTTTTGCAGGCGGGGGGCTGTTCGGCGAGCAGTACTTC. Its protein product is CASSFAGGGLFGEQYF.

The chain uses TRBV4-3 and TRBJ2-5; D is unclear. Judging by the DNA end, TRBJ2-7 fits better; the J call may be wrong. This CDR3 contains 13 residues. Germline V lookup: CDR1 LGHNA, CDR2 YSLEER. The CDR3 protein is CASSQHTTYEQYF. The CDR3 coding sequence is TGCGCCAGCAGCCAACATACTACCTACGAGCAGTACTTC.

The chain joins TRBV21-1 to TRBJ1-1. TRBV21-1 is classified as a pseudogene. This CDR3 contains 14 residues. The chain's CDR3 is CASSKVEGNTEAFF. The DNA for the CDR3 is TGTGCCAGCAGCAAAGTGGAGGGAAACACTGAAGCTTTCTTT.

V and J are TRBV27 and TRBJ1-6; D is perhaps TRBD1 (5 bases). CDR1 and CDR2 from the germline V gene are MNHEY and SMNVEV (reference sequence). The V and J ends lost 7 bases and 1 base respectively, with 8 bases between them. The CDR3 totals 14 residues. The CDR3 protein is CASNQGSYNSPLHF. The CDR3 DNA sequence: TGTGCCAGCAACCAGGGTTCCTATAATTCACCCCTCCACTTT.

The rearrangement uses TRBV5-1 and TRBJ2-7; weak D call: TRBD1 (5 bases). CDR1 is SGHRS and CDR2 is YFSETQ in the germline V gene. Trimming removed 4 bases from V and 3 bases from J, with 11 bases in between. The CDR3 is made up of 13 amino acids. The CDR3 loop reads CASSPVRDYEQYF. The CDR3, as DNA: TGCGCCAGCAGCCCCGTCAGGGACTACGAGCAGTACTTC.

The chain uses TRBV6-6 and TRBJ2-7; TRBD1 matches at 9 bases. CDR3 length equals 15 residues. Germline lookup yields CDR1 MNHNY and CDR2 SVGAGI (reference sequence). V lost 5 bases and J lost 1; bases outside the gene matches: 6. The CDR3 DNA sequence: TGTGCCAGCAGTACGCGGACAGGGGTGTCCTACGAGCAGTACTTC. Translated: CASSTRTGVSYEQYF.

CDR3 DNA sequence: TGCGCCAGCAGGGTGAGGCAGGGATCCTACAATGAGCAGTTCTTC. This sequence encodes CASRVRQGSYNEQFF. The J gene is TRBJ2-1, the V gene TRBV5-1, with D perhaps matching TRBD1 (5 bases). CDR3 length equals 15 residues. Trimming stripped 5 bases from V and 1 base from J, with 13 bases between. Germline V gene sequence: CDR1 SGHRS, CDR2 YFSETQ. The whole variable domain, remainder taken from reference TRBV5-1 and TRBJ2-1, is KAGVTQTPRYLIKTRGQQVTLSCSPISGHRSVSWYQQTPGQGLQFLFEYFSETQRNKGNFPGRFSGRQFSNSRSEMNVSTLELGDSALYLCASRVRQGSYNEQFFGPGTRLTVL.

V and J are TRBV19 and TRBJ2-3; 10 bases map to TRBD1. V was clipped by 5 bases and J by 4 bases; unmatched bases: 6. CDR1 is LNHDA, CDR2 SQIVND, per germline (reference sequence). The CDR3 is 15 amino acids. The chain's CDR3 is CASSSRQGASDTQYF. The CDR3 region has the DNA TGTGCCAGTAGTTCCCGACAGGGGGCCTCAGATACGCAGTATTTT.

V and J are TRBV15 and TRBJ2-2; tentatively, D is TRBD1 (6 bases). This CDR3 comprises 16 residues. V was clipped by 2 bases and J by 6 bases, with 16 bases between them. CDR1 is LNHNV and CDR2 is YYDKDF in the germline V gene (reference sequence). This CDR3 is CATSRSGNRAAGELFF. CDR3 bases: TGTGCCACCAGCAGATCCGGTAACAGGGCGGCCGGGGAGCTGTTTTTT.

J is TRBJ2-3 and V is TRBV18; D gene uncertain. Germline CDR1 and CDR2: KGHSH and LQKENI. The CDR3 has 13 residues. Trimming pared 5 bases from V and 0 bases from J, leaving 6 bases between. DNA of the CDR3: TGTGCCAGCTCAGTTTCGAGCACAGATACGCAGTATTTT. Protein sequence: CASSVSSTDTQYF.

The chain combines TRBV28 with TRBJ2-1; 10 bases align to TRBD2. There are 20 residues in the CDR3. Trimming took 5 bases from V and 2 from J; bases not matched to a gene: 18. Germline V gives CDR1 MDHEN, CDR2 SYDVKM. The CDR3 sequence: CASSRPLAGVGSSAYNEQFF. The CDR3 DNA reads as TGTGCCAGCAGTCGTCCTCTAGCGGGGGTGGGCTCTTCGGCCTACAATGAGCAGTTCTTC.

The V gene is TRBV5-4, the J gene TRBJ2-7, with D perhaps matching TRBD2 (6 bases). The V gene's germline CDR1 is SGHNT and CDR2 YYREEE (reference sequence). V was cut by 1 base and J by 2 bases, with 10 bases left in between. This CDR3 region has 14 residues. The CDR3 reads CASSLRGSPYEQYF. CDR3 bases: TGTGCCAGCAGCTTGCGGGGGAGCCCCTACGAGCAGTACTTC.

The chain is built from TRBV7-8 and TRBJ2-1; tentatively, D is TRBD1 (6 bases). The germline gives CDR1 SGHVS, CDR2 FQNEAQ. This CDR3 comprises 14 residues. Trimming took 1 base from V and 5 from J, leaving 9 bases between them. CDR3 sequence reads: CASSLVRTDNEQFF. In DNA form, the CDR3 reads TGTGCCAGCAGCTTAGTGCGGACAGACAATGAGCAGTTCTTC.

The sample holds one count of this clone. This sequence joins TRBV19 and TRBJ1-1, with 7 positions matching TRBD1. V lost 3 bases, J lost 4 bases, and 11 bases stayed unmatched. The CDR3 is 16 amino acids. CDR1 is LNHDA and CDR2 is SQIVND in the germline V gene (reference sequence). The chain's CDR3 is CASSIRTGARGTEAFF. CDR3 sequence (DNA): TGTGCCAGTAGTATCCGAACAGGGGCCCGGGGCACTGAAGCTTTCTTT.

This chain uses TRBV30 with TRBJ1-6; 7 nucleotides line up with TRBD1. V shed 2 bases, J shed 6 bases, and the junction held 7 bases outside the gene matches. Germline-derived CDR1 and CDR2 are GTSNPN and SVGIG (reference sequence). The CDR3 is 15 amino acids. CDR3 loop: CAWSPRGFGNSPLHF. The CDR3 coding sequence is TGTGCCTGGAGTCCCAGGGGGTTTGGTAATTCACCCCTCCACTTT.